Presented here are 13 T cell receptor beta chains from one specimen sequenced in a study of T cells in Graves' hyperthyroidism and ophthalmopathy. The investigators amplified TCR beta CDR3 regions from RNA transcripts. TCR CDR3 regions were first amplified by RT-PCR with HTBI primers. Each CDR3 protein is one row after TCRdb ran MiXCR on the multiplex PCR reads. The data show over 650,000 distinct CDR3 sequences, approximately 16% seen once. The source material was blood. The receptors derive from a man between 18 and 35 years old with Graves' hyperthyroidism.

Points on this clonotype: This could be a read error, since a much larger clone is one nucleotide away. This rearrangement joins TRBV28 to TRBJ2-1, with a possible D match to TRBD2 (5 bases). Deletions cut 3 bases from V and 9 bases from J, with 18 bases between. The CDR3 runs 15 residues. Germline V lookup: CDR1 MDHEN, CDR2 SYDVKM. CDR3: CASSFWDTLGSEQFF. In nucleotides, the CDR3 is TGTGCCAGCAGTTTCTGGGATACCCTGGGGAGTGAGCAGTTCTTC.

This clonotype was found a few times. This chain joins TRBV3-1 and TRBJ2-1; D is perhaps TRBD1 or TRBD2 (5 bases each). Trimming stripped 5 bases from V and 0 bases from J, with 14 bases between. Germline V gene lookup returns CDR1 LGHDT and CDR2 YNNKEL (reference sequence). This CDR3 has 16 residues. The CDR3 spells CASSSTGLFSYNEQFF. CDR3 bases: TGTGCCAGCAGCTCAACGGGGCTCTTCTCCTACAATGAGCAGTTCTTC.

This clonotype was seen more than once but under ten times. V usage is TRBV11-2 and J usage is TRBJ2-3; D possibly corresponds to TRBD2 (5 bases). CDR1 is SGHAT, CDR2 FQNNGV, per germline. This CDR3 contains 17 residues. V was clipped by 3 bases and J by 6 bases, with 22 bases between them. The CDR3 coding sequence is TGTGCCAGCAGCTTCCTCCCCCGGGGTCCGCCCACGGATACGCAGTATTTT. This encodes CASSFLPRGPPTDTQYF.

This clonotype was seen more than once but under ten times. This chain links TRBV6-1 with TRBJ2-2, with 7 bases that match TRBD1. V was clipped by 4 bases and J by 6 bases; unmatched bases: 2. The CDR3 is 13 amino acids. CDR1 and CDR2 (germline): MNHNS, SASEGT. CDR3 region: CASSVTGPGELFF. The CDR3 DNA is TGTGCCAGCAGTGTGACAGGGCCCGGGGAGCTGTTTTTT.

This clonotype has a handful of counts. The chain combines TRBV6-1 with TRBJ2-1; 10 bases match TRBD1. J was trimmed by 10 bases and V by 5 bases; bases with no gene match: 5. This CDR3 region has 13 residues. Germline assignment: CDR1 MNHNS and CDR2 SASEGT. The CDR3 reads CASSRDRGQEQFF. CDR3 DNA sequence: TGTGCCAGCAGTCGGGACAGGGGTCAGGAGCAGTTCTTC.

The V call is TRBV2, the J call TRBJ2-3, with D perhaps matching TRBD2 (6 bases). The CDR3 contains 14 residues. Trimming stripped 4 bases from V and 2 bases from J, with 10 bases between. CDR1 and CDR2 from the germline V gene are SNHLY and FYNNEI. In DNA, the CDR3 is TGTGCCAGCAGTGCGCGGGACTCCACAGATACGCAGTATTTT. Translating it yields CASSARDSTDTQYF.

This sequence joins TRBV12-3 or TRBV12-4 and TRBJ2-3; D may be TRBD1 or TRBD2 (5 bases each). The CDR3 consists of 16 residues. The V end lost 6 bases, the J end lost 0 bases, and 16 bases lay between the germline ends. CDR3 in amino acids: CASSGTHRTSTDTQYF. The CDR3 DNA sequence: TGTGCCAGCAGCGGGACCCATCGTACAAGCACAGATACGCAGTATTTT.

The chain employs TRBV2 and TRBJ2-7; D not certain. The CDR3 runs to 13 residues. CDR1 and CDR2 (germline): SNHLY, FYNNEI. V lost 7 bases and J lost 0, with 10 bases in between. The CDR3 here is CASNMAISYEQYF. The CDR3 region has the DNA TGTGCCAGCAACATGGCTATCTCCTACGAGCAGTACTTC.

This clonotype was counted many times. The V call is TRBV30, the J call TRBJ1-2; no clear D gene. The germline CDR1 and CDR2 sequences are GTSNPN and SVGIG (reference sequence). The CDR3 is 15 amino acids. The ends were cut back, 3 bases at V and 0 bases at J, with 14 bases in the middle. CDR3 coding DNA: TGTGCCTGGAGCTGGACGGGCCGATCTAACTATGGCTACACCTTC. Its translation: CAWSWTGRSNYGYTF.

This clonotype was recorded many times. V usage is TRBV27 and J usage is TRBJ2-5, with no clear D. The germline V gene has CDR1 MNHEY and CDR2 SMNVEV (reference sequence). The length of the CDR3 is 14 residues. V was cut by 10 bases and J by 2 bases, with 17 bases left in between. CDR3 loop: CAKRQRFKQETQYF. For the CDR3, the DNA is TGTGCCAAACGGCAGAGGTTCAAGCAAGAGACCCAGTACTTC.

At least ten counts were recorded for this clonotype. This chain links TRBV20-1 with TRBJ2-3; D is perhaps TRBD2 (6 bases). V was shortened by 2 bases and J by 0 bases, with 18 bases between the two germline ends. The CDR3 is made up of 17 amino acids. Germline V CDR1 and CDR2: DFQATT, SNEGSKA (reference sequence). CDR3 region: CSARPYQGLTSTDTQYF. CDR3 coding DNA: TGCAGTGCTAGACCTTACCAGGGACTGACTAGCACAGATACGCAGTATTTT.

V usage is TRBV2 and J usage is TRBJ2-1, with 10 positions matching TRBD1. CDR1 is SNHLY, CDR2 FYNNEI, per germline. V lost 6 bases, J lost 8 bases, and 13 bases stayed unmatched. The CDR3 contains 16 residues. Here the CDR3 DNA reads TGTGCCAGCAGCCGACCTCCGGGACAGGGGAACCATGAGCAGTTCTTC. This gives the protein CASSRPPGQGNHEQFF. Combining the CDR3 with reference TRBV2 and TRBJ2-1 gives the whole variable domain EPEVTQTPSHQVTQMGQEVILRCVPISNHLYFYWYRQILGQKVEFLVSFYNNEISEKSEIFDDQFSVERPDGSNFTLKIRSTKLEDSAMYFCASSRPPGQGNHEQFFGPGTRLTVL.

The V and J genes are TRBV28 and TRBJ2-7; TRBD1 might be the D (5 bases). This CDR3 comprises 15 residues. V lost 2 bases, J lost 5 bases, and 16 bases lay in between. Germline V CDR1 and CDR2: MDHEN, SYDVKM. The CDR3 loop is CASSLQGVKWDEQYF. The CDR3, as DNA: TGTGCCAGCAGTTTACAGGGCGTCAAGTGGGACGAGCAGTACTTC.